This entry lists 18 T cell receptor beta chains sequenced from one sample in a study of blood T cells in healthy people across ages. A second PCR of roughly 7 to 11 cycles used a sample-barcoded 5' primer and a J-beta primer mix. TCRdb called the 5' RACE reads again in MiXCR, with one record for every CDR3 protein. Here the sample spans hundreds of thousands of distinct CDR3 sequences, 40% to 45% being singletons. The sequencing sample was made of blood. These receptors all stem from a woman in her sixties or seventies in good health.

This clonotype was found a few times. This chain uses TRBV11-2 with TRBJ1-1; a possible D gene is TRBD1 (5 bases). The CDR3 runs 16 residues. The V gene's germline CDR1 is SGHAT and CDR2 FQNNGV. The germline V and J ends were trimmed by 1 base and 0 bases, with 12 bases remaining between them. The CDR3 spells CASSLVGVNMNTEAFF. CDR3 DNA sequence: TGTGCCAGCAGCTTAGTGGGGGTTAACATGAACACTGAAGCTTTCTTT.

The chain uses TRBV10-3 and TRBJ2-3, with TRBD1 as a possible D gene (7 bases). This CDR3 has 14 residues. Germline-derived CDR1 and CDR2 are ENHRY and SYGVKD. Trimming stripped 6 bases from V and 4 bases from J, with 14 bases between. The CDR3 region is CAISPQGGPDTQYF. The CDR3 DNA reads as TGTGCCATCAGCCCTCAGGGGGGCCCAGATACGCAGTATTTT.

This clonotype was counted a few times. The chain carries TRBV7-9 and TRBJ2-3; D might be TRBD1 (6 bases). Germline values: CDR1 SEHNR, CDR2 FQNEAQ (reference sequence). Trimming pared 5 bases from V and 4 bases from J, leaving 13 bases between. This CDR3 comprises 14 residues. Here the CDR3 reads CASSPGHFPDTQYF. The DNA of the CDR3 is TGTGCCAGCAGCCCGGGACACTTTCCAGATACGCAGTATTTT. Together with reference TRBV7-9 and TRBJ2-3, the CDR3 gives the full variable domain: DTGVSQNPRHKITKRGQNVTFRCDPISEHNRLYWYRQTLGQGPEFLTYFQNEAQLEKSRLLSDRFSAERPKGSFSTLEIQRTEQGDSAMYLCASSPGHFPDTQYFGPGTRLTVL.

This clonotype was seen only once. Its ends do not fully match the called genes, so a read error is possible. V and J are TRBV2 and TRBJ1-5, with D possibly being TRBD1 (6 bases). Germline loops: CDR1 SNHLY, CDR2 FYNNEI. This CDR3 contains 13 residues. For the CDR3, the DNA is TGTGCCGGGGGGGCAGATAGCAATCAACCCCAGCATTTT. Translated, it gives CAGGADSNQPQHF.

This clonotype has just one count. This may stem from a read error, because a much larger clone lies one nucleotide away. The V call is TRBV6-1, the J call TRBJ2-7; D might be TRBD1 (6 bases). Trimming removed 4 bases at V and 0 bases at J, with 13 bases between. The germline V gene encodes CDR1 MNHNS and CDR2 SASEGT. The CDR3 has 15 amino acids. The CDR3 loop reads CASSGGQGISYEQYF. The CDR3 nucleotides are TGTGCCAGCAGTGGAGGGCAGGGGATCTCCTACGAGCAGTACTTC.

V is TRBV7-8 and J is TRBJ1-4; D ambiguous. Germline values: CDR1 SGHVS, CDR2 FQNEAQ. The CDR3 sequence is 13 residues long. V was trimmed by 1 base and J by 8 bases, leaving 8 bases between them. The DNA of the CDR3 is TGTGCCAGCAGCTTAGGCATGCGGGAAAAACTGTTTTTT. It codes for CASSLGMREKLFF.

The chain combines TRBV6-5 with TRBJ1-5; D gene ambiguous. V gave up 0 bases and J gave up 6 bases, with 9 bases separating them. The CDR3 sequence is 14 residues long. Germline assignment: CDR1 MNHEY and CDR2 SVGAGI. The CDR3 coding sequence is TGTGCCAGCAGTTACTCCGAGGAAGGTCAGCCCCAGCATTTT. This translates into CASSYSEEGQPQHF.

In its sample, this clonotype was seen many times. V and J are TRBV7-2 and TRBJ2-7, with 13 nucleotides matching TRBD2. CDR1 and CDR2 from the germline V gene are SGHTA and FQGNSA. The CDR3 spans 14 residues. V gave up 4 bases and J gave up 8 bases; unmatched junction bases: 5. The CDR3 region has the DNA TGTGCCAGCAGCTACGGGACTAGCGGGATCAAGCAGTACTTC. This gives the protein CASSYGTSGIKQYF.

This clonotype was detected a few times. The gene calls are TRBV20-1 and TRBJ2-7; TRBD2 matches 9 bases. J gave up 2 bases and V 8 bases, and 7 bases lay outside the gene matches. Germline CDR1 reads DFQATT; CDR2 reads SNEGSKA (reference sequence). The CDR3 runs to 13 residues. CDR3 sequence: CSLLGLAPYEQYF. DNA of the CDR3: TGCAGTCTCTTGGGACTAGCTCCCTACGAGCAGTACTTC.

This clonotype was seen only a few times. The rearrangement links TRBV12-3 or TRBV12-4 to TRBJ2-1; TRBD1 aligns across 8 bases. The J call may be mistaken, given a closer DNA end match to TRBJ2-7. This CDR3 region has 16 residues. CDR3 amino acids: CASSFGRTGTYNEQYF. As DNA, the CDR3 is TGTGCCAGCAGTTTCGGCAGGACAGGGACCTACAATGAGCAGTACTTC.

The chain recombines TRBV28 with TRBJ2-5; a possible D gene is TRBD2 (6 bases). The V gene lost 8 bases and the J gene lost 5 bases, with 12 bases spanning the gap. CDR3 size: 12 residues. In germline, CDR1 is MDHEN, CDR2 SYDVKM. Here the CDR3 reads CASGLRGETQYF. The CDR3 nucleotides read TGTGCCAGCGGACTACGGGGGGAGACCCAGTACTTC. The variable domain in full, with the rest retrieved from reference TRBV28 and TRBJ2-5, is DVKVTQSSRYLVKRTGEKVFLECVQDMDHENMFWYRQDPGLGLRLIYFSYDVKMKEKGDIPEGYSVSREKKERFSLILESASTNQTSMYLCASGLRGETQYFGPGTRLLVL.

The chain carries TRBV6-2 or TRBV6-3 and TRBJ2-1; 7 bases line up with TRBD1. The CDR3 length is 13 residues. Germline CDR1 is MNHEY and CDR2 is SVGEGT. With V trimmed by 5 bases and J by 4 bases, 2 bases remained unmatched. Here the CDR3 DNA reads TGTGCCAGCAGTGACAGGGAGTACAATGAGCAGTTCTTC. Encoded protein: CASSDREYNEQFF.

The V call is TRBV28, the J call TRBJ1-2; D is ambiguous. There are 15 residues in the CDR3. The germline V gene has CDR1 MDHEN and CDR2 SYDVKM. V dropped 4 bases and J dropped 4 bases, with 16 bases sitting between them. The CDR3 DNA sequence: TGTGCCAGCAGTTCCGGGCCGGGAACCGGCTATGGCTACACCTTC. The encoded protein is CASSSGPGTGYGYTF.

A word on this clonotype: This sequence may be a read error, since a much larger clone differs from it by one base. This chain connects TRBV19 to TRBJ2-5, with 8 bases identical to TRBD2. TRBJ2-7 matches the DNA end more closely, so the J call is doubtful. The germline CDR1 and CDR2 sequences are LNHDA and SQIVND (reference sequence). This CDR3 region has 13 residues. DNA of the CDR3: TGTGCCAGTGGTAGTAGCGGGGTTTACGAGCAGTACTTC. It is translated as CASGSSGVYEQYF.

A single count supports this clonotype. V usage is TRBV7-9 and J usage is TRBJ2-5, with a weak D call TRBD2 (6 bases). This CDR3 is 16 amino acids long. V lost 2 bases to trimming and J lost 4 bases, with 17 bases between them. Germline loops: CDR1 SEHNR, CDR2 FQNEAQ (reference sequence). Here the CDR3 DNA reads TGTGCCAGCAGCTTAAGGCCCCGGGGGAAGGGAGAGACCCAGTACTTC. Its protein product is CASSLRPRGKGETQYF.

Regarding this clonotype: Sequence at one end of the junction differs from germline and may be a read error. The V call is TRBV11-2, the J call TRBJ2-3; TRBD2 matches at 12 bases. The CDR3 has 17 residues. Looked up from germline, CDR1 is SGHAT and CDR2 is FQNNGV. Written as DNA, the CDR3 is TGTGCCCGCAGCACCGTGGCTAGCGGGAGGGGCACAGATACGCAGTATTTT. Amino acid sequence: CARSTVASGRGTDTQYF. Together with reference TRBV11-2 and TRBJ2-3, the CDR3 gives the full variable domain: EAGVAQSPRYKIIEKRQSVAFWCNPISGHATLYWYQQILGQGPKLLIQFQNNGVVDDSQLPKDRFSAERLKGVDSTLKIQPAKLEDSAVYLCARSTVASGRGTDTQYFGPGTRLTVL.

This clonotype occurred a few times. The chain recombines TRBV2 with TRBJ2-1; 9 bases map to TRBD2. After removal of 0 bases from V and 10 bases from J, the junction contained 16 bases not matched to a gene. The CDR3 runs to 18 residues. The V gene's germline CDR1 is SNHLY and CDR2 FYNNEI. CDR3 DNA: TGTGCCAGCAGTGAAGCGCTTCGGGGACTAGCTGAAGGAGAGGAGCAGTTCTTC. Its translation: CASSEALRGLAEGEEQFF.

This clonotype has more than one count but fewer than ten. The genes are TRBV7-3 and TRBJ1-2; perhaps TRBD1 as D (6 bases). Looked up from germline, CDR1 is SGHTA and CDR2 is FQGTGA. CDR3 length: 15 residues. Trimming took 5 bases from V and 5 from J, leaving 18 bases between them. The CDR3 DNA reads as TGTGCCAGCAGCGCCGCAGGGGAGATGGTATATGGCTACACCTTC. It is translated as CASSAAGEMVYGYTF. Variable domain in full (rest from reference TRBV7-3 and TRBJ1-2): GAGVSQTPSNKVTEKGKYVELRCDPISGHTALYWYRQSLGQGPEFLIYFQGTGAADDSGLPNDRFFAVRPEGSVSTLKIQRTERGDSAVYLCASSAAGEMVYGYTFGSGTRLTVV.